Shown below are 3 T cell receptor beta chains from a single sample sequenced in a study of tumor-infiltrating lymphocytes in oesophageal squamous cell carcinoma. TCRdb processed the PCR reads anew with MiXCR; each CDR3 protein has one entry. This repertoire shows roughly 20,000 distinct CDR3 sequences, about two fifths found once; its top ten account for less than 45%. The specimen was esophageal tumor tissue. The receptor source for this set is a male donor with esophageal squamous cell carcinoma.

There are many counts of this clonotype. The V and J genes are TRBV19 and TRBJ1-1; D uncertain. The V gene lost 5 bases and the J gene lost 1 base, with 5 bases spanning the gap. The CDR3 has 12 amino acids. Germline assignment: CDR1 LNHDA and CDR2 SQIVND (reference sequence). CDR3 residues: CASSPRNTEAFF. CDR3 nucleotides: TGTGCCAGTAGTCCGCGGAACACTGAAGCTTTCTTT. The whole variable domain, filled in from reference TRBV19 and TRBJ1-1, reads DGGITQSPKYLFRKEGQNVTLSCEQNLNHDAMYWYRQDPGQGLRLIYYSQIVNDFQKGDIAEGYSVSREKKESFPLTVTSAQKNPTAFYLCASSPRNTEAFFGQGTRLTVV.

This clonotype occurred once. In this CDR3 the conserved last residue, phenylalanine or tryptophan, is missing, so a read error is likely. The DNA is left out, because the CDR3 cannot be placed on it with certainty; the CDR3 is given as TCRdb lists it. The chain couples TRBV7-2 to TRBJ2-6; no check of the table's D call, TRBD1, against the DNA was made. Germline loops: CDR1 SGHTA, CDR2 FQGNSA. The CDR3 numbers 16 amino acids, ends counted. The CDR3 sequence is CASSLAGQINEQFFGA.

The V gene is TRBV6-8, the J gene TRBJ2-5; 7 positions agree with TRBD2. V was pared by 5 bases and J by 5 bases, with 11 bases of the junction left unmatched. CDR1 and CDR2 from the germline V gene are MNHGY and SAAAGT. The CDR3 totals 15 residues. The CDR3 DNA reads TGTGCCAGCAGTGACCGACCAGCGGGGCGGGAGACCCAGTACTTC. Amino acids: CASSDRPAGRETQYF.